The sequence of this T cell receptor beta chain was determined in a study of T cell responses to AZD1222 COVID-19 vaccine. Study results and caveats: Sampling that yielded the repertoires occurred only after the peak T cell response. Unmutated variant regions reportedly attract nearly half of all spike-specific TCRs.

The data were produced by immunoSEQ multiplex PCR, yet TCRdb's version contains in-frame clones alone and is incomplete. The repertoire holds 90,000 to 150,000 clones, with approximately 90% as singletons. Germline V gene data show CDR1 as LGHDT and CDR2 as YNNKEL (reference sequence). CDR3 length: 12 residues. The V end lost 5 bases, the J end lost 4 bases, and 7 bases lay between the germline ends. Details on this clone: Its target is not known.

The sample consisted of peripheral blood, taken on day 0 of AZD1222 vaccination. The receptor was isolated from an adult in good health. This chain links TRBV3-1 (or the pseudogene TRBV3-2) with TRBJ2-3; D unresolved. The CDR3 DNA follows: TGTGCCAGCAGCTCTTTGGCAGATACGCAGTATTTT. Translating gives CASSSLADTQYF.